The T cell receptor beta chain under discussion was sequenced for a study of a mutant IDH1 vaccine in newly diagnosed glioma. Overall study context: Patients received eight vaccinations in weeks 1, 3, 5, 7, 11, 15, 19, 23. The study started vaccination 4-6 weeks after radiotherapy alone, or with temozolomide cycles. Radiotherapy, temozolomide, or both had been given previously, and both were given to most. General study findings and limits: Vaccine-induced immune responses occurred in under 95% of patients.

Specified time point: week 23, last vaccination. All doses held 300 ug of mutant IDH1 20-mer peptide, with topical imiquimod. TCRdb's table, derived via immunoSEQ multiplex PCR, lists solely in-frame clones and lacks some. The sample includes almost 85,000 clones, 85% of them seen just once. Germline CDR1 reads MGHRA; CDR2 reads YSYEKL. With V trimmed by 4 bases and J by 2 bases, 7 bases remained unmatched. The CDR3 spans 15 residues. In the case of this clone: Its antigen remains unknown.

V gene TRBV4-1 combines with J gene TRBJ2-5, with TRBD1 identical over 7 bases. This clonotype originated in a man younger than 45 with glioma. Some clones in this sample may be carry-over from other donors' samples. The sequencing used PBMCs, collected from a glioma patient whose treatment included an IDH1 peptide vaccine. The CDR3 bases are TGCGCCAGCAGCCCATTTCTGGGACAGCAAGAGACCCAGTACTTC. Translated: CASSPFLGQQETQYF.